This TCR beta chain was identified in a study of blood T cells in healthy people across ages. About the research overall: Template switching retrieved approximately one barcoded beta molecule for each two T cells.

The germline CDR1 and CDR2 sequences are MNHEY and SMNVEV (reference sequence). V was pared by 6 bases and J by 0 bases, with 13 bases between. The CDR3 sequence is 15 residues long. Every sample gave at least 5 micrograms of total RNA when it was extracted. Alongside a J-beta primer mix, a sample-barcoded 5' primer served in a second PCR lasting 7 to 11 cycles. TCRdb reanalysed the 5' RACE reads using MiXCR and keeps one entry per CDR3 protein. The top ten hold roughly 19% of the sample, which has around 710,000 distinct CDR3 sequences, roughly two fifths seen once. Overall study results and limits: The fall in TCR beta diversity per million T cells was roughly linear with age. Naive and antigen-experienced cells were not separated, limiting conclusive comparison.

This clonotype was picked up a small number of times. The antigen is unknown. The sequenced sample was blood. This sequence was found in a woman in her sixties or seventies in good health. The rearrangement links TRBV27 to TRBJ2-3; tentatively, D is TRBD2 (5 bases). CDR3 sequence reads: CASRFTGDSTDTQYF. CDR3 in DNA: TGTGCCAGCAGGTTCACCGGGGATAGCACAGATACGCAGTATTTT.